The entry below gives a single T cell receptor (beta chain) sequence along with its context. The antigen remains unidentified. Cells sorted by CD45RO/CCR7/CD25/CD127/CD95/CD27 comprised CD4+ naive, central memory, regulatory and stem cell-like memory cells. Looked up from germline, CDR1 is SGHNT and CDR2 is YYREEE (reference sequence). With V trimmed by 4 bases and J by 5 bases, 11 bases remained unmatched. This CDR3 region has 15 residues. Expressed TCRB transcripts got sequenced, as all isolated RNA was reverse transcribed. Clones were sequenced by immunoSEQ multiplex PCR, and TCRdb holds only the in-frame ones, with some missing. Altogether roughly 180,000 clones are present, roughly 8% being singletons, with the ten largest covering roughly 0.5%. The record originates from a study of beta chain features in type 1 diabetes. On the study more broadly: Sorted cells, some 110 million in number, were examined across all samples. Findings and caveats of the study: Moderately but significantly shorter TCRB CDR3s were found in Type 1 diabetes patients in all four CD4+ subsets. VDJ junctions sequenced from type 1 diabetes patients showed fewer insertions and more deletions.

Material for sequencing was central memory CD4+ T cells from blood. The receptor was derived from a man younger than 35 with type 1 diabetes. The chain recombines TRBV5-4 with TRBJ2-5, with 7 bases identical to TRBD1. CDR3 in DNA: TGTGCCAGCAGCCATAAACAGGGGCGGTGGGAGACCCAGTACTTC. This codes for CASSHKQGRWETQYF. Together with reference TRBV5-4 and TRBJ2-5, the CDR3 gives the full variable domain: ETGVTQSPTHLIKTRGQQVTLRCSSQSGHNTVSWYQQALGQGPQFIFQYYREEENGRGNFPPRFSGLQFPNYSSELNVNALELDDSALYLCASSHKQGRWETQYFGPGTRLLVL.